This is a list of T cell receptor beta chains from one sample in a study of shared clonotypes between healthy human individuals. Produced via immunoSEQ multiplex PCR; TCRdb's table is partial and in-frame only. The table includes almost 700,000 clones, around 92% detected once. Specimen: naive CD8+ T cells sorted from blood. The receptors come from a man aged 25-45 years in good health. Each CDR3 is given with its conserved first and last residue. Fields, in order: D gene, clone size, V gene, J gene, CDR3 protein, CDR3 DNA. The D gene is left open where the match is weak. Part of the rows lack a size; the others show once, few, many or a class for expanded clones.

D: .
size: .
V: TRBV27
J: TRBJ2-7
CDR3: CASMTRDAPTYEQYF
DNA: TGTGCCAGCATGACAAGGGACGCTCCGACCTACGAGCAGTACTTC

D: TRBD2
size: .
V: TRBV9
J: TRBJ2-7
CDR3: CASGRASSHEQYF
DNA: TGTGCCAGCGGGAGGGCCTCATCCCACGAGCAGTACTTC

D: TRBD2
size: .
V: TRBV6-5
J: TRBJ2-5
CDR3: CASSYQREGKETQYF
DNA: TGTGCCAGCAGTTATCAGCGGGAGGGTAAAGAGACCCAGTACTTC

D: TRBD1
size: .
V: TRBV28
J: TRBJ2-7
CDR3: CASRHSPGQGAGEQYF
DNA: TGTGCCAGCAGACATTCTCCGGGACAGGGGGCTGGGGAGCAGTACTTC

D: .
size: .
V: TRBV6-5
J: TRBJ1-2
CDR3: CASKATNYGYTF
DNA: TGTGCCAGCAAAGCTACTAACTATGGCTACACCTTC

D: .
size: .
V: TRBV11-2
J: TRBJ2-7
CDR3: CASSGLVGVSSYEQYF
DNA: TGTGCCAGCAGCGGCCTAGTGGGGGTAAGCTCCTACGAGCAGTACTTC

D: .
size: once
V: TRBV6-4
J: TRBJ2-1
CDR3: CASSDSRLGEQFF
DNA: TGTGCCAGCAGTGACTCGCGGCTTGGGGAGCAGTTCTTC

D: .
size: .
V: TRBV29-1
J: TRBJ2-1
CDR3: CSVDSNSVEQFF
DNA: TGCAGCGTCGATTCTAATAGTGTAGAGCAGTTCTTC

D: .
size: .
V: TRBV29-1
J: TRBJ1-1
CDR3: CSAGGGTEAFF
DNA: TGCAGCGCCGGAGGTGGCACTGAAGCTTTCTTT

D: .
size: .
V: TRBV29-1
J: TRBJ2-7
CDR3: CSVDTGSQYEQYF
DNA: TGCAGCGTTGACACAGGGAGTCAATACGAGCAGTACTTC

D: TRBD2
size: .
V: TRBV4-1
J: TRBJ2-1
CDR3: CASSGGSLAHEQFF
DNA: TGCGCCAGCAGCGGCGGGAGTCTGGCCCATGAGCAGTTCTTC

D: TRBD2
size: .
V: TRBV7-2
J: TRBJ2-7
CDR3: CASSVLAGSTYEQYF
DNA: TGTGCCAGCAGCGTACTAGCGGGATCTACCTACGAGCAGTACTTC

D: .
size: .
V: TRBV4-1
J: TRBJ2-7
CDR3: CASSQFGGSYEQYF
DNA: TGCGCCAGCAGCCAATTCGGGGGATCCTACGAGCAGTACTTC

D: .
size: .
V: TRBV2
J: TRBJ2-2
CDR3: CASYLVGELFF
DNA: TGTGCCAGCTACCTAGTCGGGGAGCTGTTTTTT

D: .
size: .
V: TRBV7-9
J: TRBJ2-1
CDR3: CASSLGGTRLEQFF
DNA: TGTGCCAGCAGCTTAGGCGGGACGCGCCTAGAGCAGTTCTTC

D: .
size: .
V: TRBV4-1
J: TRBJ1-1
CDR3: CASSHSGEAFF
DNA: TGCGCCAGCAGCCATTCCGGTGAAGCTTTCTTT

D: .
size: .
V: TRBV4-3
J: TRBJ2-1
CDR3: CASSQGASSYNEQFF
DNA: TGCGCCAGCAGCCAAGGGGCGAGCTCCTACAATGAGCAGTTCTTC

D: TRBD1
size: .
V: TRBV6-5
J: TRBJ2-7
CDR3: CASRPGQGSYEQYF
DNA: TGTGCCAGCAGGCCGGGACAGGGCTCCTACGAGCAGTACTTC

D: .
size: .
V: TRBV4-1
J: TRBJ2-7
CDR3: CASSQGETYEQYF
DNA: TGCGCCAGCAGCCAGGGGGAGACCTACGAGCAGTACTTC

D: .
size: .
V: TRBV7-9
J: TRBJ1-2
CDR3: CASSLGAFGYTF
DNA: TGTGCCAGCAGCTTAGGGGCTTTTGGCTACACCTTC

D: .
size: .
V: TRBV7-8
J: TRBJ2-1
CDR3: CASSLGPSPGEQFF
DNA: TGTGCCAGCAGCTTAGGGCCGTCTCCTGGTGAGCAGTTCTTC

D: .
size: .
V: TRBV9
J: TRBJ2-3
CDR3: CASNLGHHTDTQYF
DNA: TGTGCCAGCAACCTAGGACATCACACAGATACGCAGTATTTT

D: .
size: .
V: TRBV27
J: TRBJ2-7
CDR3: CASSLKRVYEQYF
DNA: TGTGCCAGCAGTTTGAAGAGGGTCTACGAGCAGTACTTC

D: .
size: .
V: TRBV7-9
J: TRBJ2-5
CDR3: CASSSTFDFETQYF
DNA: TGTGCCAGCAGCTCCACGTTTGATTTCGAGACCCAGTACTTC

D: TRBD1
size: .
V: TRBV27
J: TRBJ1-5
CDR3: CASSLPGQGKYSNQPQHF
DNA: TGTGCCAGCAGTTTACCGGGACAGGGAAAGTATAGCAATCAGCCCCAGCATTTT

D: TRBD1
size: .
V: TRBV19
J: TRBJ1-2
CDR3: CASSTGQGFFGYTF
DNA: TGTGCCAGTAGTACGGGACAGGGATTTTTCGGCTACACCTTC

D: .
size: .
V: TRBV11-2
J: TRBJ1-1
CDR3: CASSLDPPAEAFF
DNA: TGTGCCAGCAGCTTAGATCCCCCAGCTGAAGCTTTCTTT